These T cell receptor beta chains were read from a single sample in a study of T-cell memory formation after mild COVID-19. In TCRdb, the 5' RACE reads were re-called with MiXCR into one record per CDR3 protein. The data hold around 500,000 distinct CDR3 sequences, with 18% observed a single time. The sample comprised PBMCs or a T cell subset sorted from them (not recorded which). The receptors originated from an adult woman who had mild COVID-19 (a few samples of this study predate the infection). Cell type and time point are not known. CDR3s include the opening cysteine and the closing phenylalanine or tryptophan. A D gene is named only where the DNA matches it firmly. A row's size may be missing; if present it is once, few, many or a size class.

d_gene	v_gene	abundance	j_gene	CDR3nt	CDR3aa
.	TRBV14	.	TRBJ2-4	TGTGCCAGCAGCCCCGGACGGACGGTAGCCAAAAACATTCAGTACTTC	CASSPGRTVAKNIQYF
.	TRBV10-3	.	TRBJ2-7	TGTGCCATAAGAACGGGCAGGGGCGAGTCCTACGAGCAGTACTTC	CAIRTGRGESYEQYF
.	TRBV20-1	few	TRBJ2-7	TGCAGTGCCGGTTCGGACAGAAACTCCTACGAGCAGTACTTC	CSAGSDRNSYEQYF
TRBD1	TRBV4-3	few	TRBJ2-7	TGCGCCAGCAGCCCGACGAGACAGGGGTCGTACGAGCAGTACTTC	CASSPTRQGSYEQYF
TRBD2	TRBV6-5	few	TRBJ2-1	TGTGCCAGCAGTTACCCCCCAGGGGCGGGAGGAGACAATGAGCAGTTCTTC	CASSYPPGAGGDNEQFF
TRBD1	TRBV29-1	.	TRBJ2-1	TGCAGCGTTTCACCCCCGGACAGGGGAGGTGAGCAGTTCTTC	CSVSPPDRGGEQFF
TRBD2	TRBV3-1	few	TRBJ2-3	TGTGCCAGCAGCTTCCCCGGACTAGCGGGGGCAACAGATACGCAGTATTTT	CASSFPGLAGATDTQYF
TRBD1	TRBV12-3/TRBV12-4	.	TRBJ1-2	TGTGCCAGCAGTCGGGACAGGCCGACCTATGGCTACACCTTC	CASSRDRPTYGYTF
TRBD1	TRBV6-5	few	TRBJ2-7	TGTGCCAGCAGTTACGAGGGACAGGCGGACCACGAGCAGTACTTC	CASSYEGQADHEQYF
.	TRBV7-9	.	TRBJ2-4	TGTGCCAGCAGCCCCGGACATAAAAACATTCAGTACTTC	CASSPGHKNIQYF
.	TRBV5-6	.	TRBJ2-2	TGTGCCAGCAGCCCGTTTACCGCCCCCTCCGGGGAGCTGTTTTTT	CASSPFTAPSGELFF
.	TRBV7-9	.	TRBJ1-4	TGTGCCAGCAGCCCAAGTGTCTACTTTGGACTGTTTTTT	CASSPSVYFGLFF
TRBD1	TRBV5-1	few	TRBJ2-4	TGCGCCAGCAGCCCGACAGGGGAGAAGGACATTCAGTACTTC	CASSPTGEKDIQYF
.	TRBV19	many	TRBJ2-1	TGTGCCAGTAGTTACTTCCTTAGCTTCTCCTCCTACAATGAGCAGTTCTTC	CASSYFLSFSSYNEQFF
.	TRBV5-6	few	TRBJ2-1	TGTGCCAGCAGCTTGGGGGGCGGGCACTATGAGCAGTTCTTC	CASSLGGGHYEQFF
.	TRBV7-6	.	TRBJ1-5	TGTGCCAGCAGCTTACAGGGGTTTCAGCCCCAGCATTTT	CASSLQGFQPQHF
.	TRBV29-1	few	TRBJ2-1	TGCAGCGTTGCAAGGGCAGGGTACCGCAATGAGCAGTTCTTC	CSVARAGYRNEQFF
TRBD2	TRBV6-2/TRBV6-3	.	TRBJ2-3	TGTGCCAGCAGTTCGGGACTAGCGGGAGACACAGATACGCAGTATTTT	CASSSGLAGDTDTQYF
.	TRBV19	.	TRBJ2-3	TGTGCCAGTAGTATAGATTACCTCACAGATACGCAGTATTTT	CASSIDYLTDTQYF
.	TRBV5-1	.	TRBJ2-1	TGCGCCAGCAGCTCAGGAGAAGGCCACTACAATGAGCAGTTCTTC	CASSSGEGHYNEQFF
TRBD2	TRBV5-1	few	TRBJ2-2	TGCGCCAGCAGCCAAACCGGGACTACGAACACCGGGGAGCTGTTTTTT	CASSQTGTTNTGELFF
.	TRBV7-9	many	TRBJ2-1	TGTGCCAGCAGCTTAGAAGGAGGCTTC	CASSLEGGF